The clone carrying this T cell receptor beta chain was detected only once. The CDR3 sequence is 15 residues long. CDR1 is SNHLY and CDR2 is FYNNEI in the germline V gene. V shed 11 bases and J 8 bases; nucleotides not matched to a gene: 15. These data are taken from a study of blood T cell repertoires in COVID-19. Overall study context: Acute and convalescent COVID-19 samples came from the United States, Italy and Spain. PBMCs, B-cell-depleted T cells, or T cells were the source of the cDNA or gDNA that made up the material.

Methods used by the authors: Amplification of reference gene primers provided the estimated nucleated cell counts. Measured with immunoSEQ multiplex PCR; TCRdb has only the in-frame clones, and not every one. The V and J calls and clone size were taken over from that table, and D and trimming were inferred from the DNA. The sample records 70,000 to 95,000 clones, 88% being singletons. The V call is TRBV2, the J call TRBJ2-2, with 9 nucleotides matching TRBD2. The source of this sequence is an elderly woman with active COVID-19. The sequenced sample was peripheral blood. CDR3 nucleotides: TGTGCCCTAAAGGGCGTGTCTAGCGGGAAAGGGGAGCTGTTTTTT. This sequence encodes CALKGVSSGKGELFF.